The rows below give T cell receptor beta chains drawn from one sample of a study of blood T cell repertoires in COVID-19. Produced via immunoSEQ multiplex PCR; TCRdb's table is partial and in-frame only. The sample lists just over 300,000 clones, 90% seen once, with around 4.3% in the top ten. Sequencing used PBMCs or T cells enriched from blood (not recorded which). All receptors derive from a woman aged 18-29 years with acute COVID-19. CDR3s include the opening cysteine and the closing phenylalanine or tryptophan. D genes are given only for firm matches. A clone size is listed for some rows: how often the clone was seen (once, few, many), or a class if it is expanded.

size,D,V,J,CDR3,DNA
-,TRBD2,TRBV5-1,TRBJ2-2,CASSLGLAGVTTGELFF,TGCGCCAGCAGCTTGGGATTAGCGGGGGTCACTACCGGGGAGCTGTTTTTT
-,TRBD2,TRBV30,TRBJ2-5,CAWRVGTGGETQYF,TGTGCCTGGAGGGTCGGGACGGGGGGAGAGACCCAGTACTTC
-,-,TRBV28,TRBJ1-2,CASSLLAGDSYGYTF,TGTGCCAGCAGTTTACTGGCAGGGGATAGCTATGGCTACACCTTC
-,TRBD2,TRBV9,TRBJ2-3,CASSAGLELADTDTQYF,TGTGCCAGCAGCGCTGGCCTCGAACTAGCGGACACAGATACGCAGTATTTT
-,-,TRBV3-1/TRBV3-2,TRBJ1-5,CASSQRTGSQPQHF,TGTGCCAGCAGCCAACGGACTGGAAGTCAGCCCCAGCATTTT
-,TRBD1,TRBV7-3,TRBJ1-2,CASSLMFGDRVTGYTF,TGTGCCAGCAGCTTAATGTTCGGGGACAGGGTAACTGGCTACACCTTC
-,TRBD2,TRBV4-1,TRBJ2-3,CASSPKGLARTSTDTQYF,TGCGCCAGCAGCCCAAAGGGACTAGCGAGGACTAGCACAGATACGCAGTATTTT
-,-,TRBV5-5,TRBJ2-5,CASSLVAAQGLWETQYF,TGTGCCAGCAGCTTGGTAGCCGCACAGGGTTTGTGGGAGACCCAGTACTTC
-,-,TRBV28,TRBJ1-2,CASGQSRYTF,TGTGCCAGCGGACAGTCCCGCTACACCTTC
-,TRBD2,TRBV13,TRBJ2-1,CASSFSGRSTRFF,TGTGCCAGCAGTTTCAGCGGGAGGAGTACCCGGTTCTTC
-,-,TRBV7-7,TRBJ2-1,CASSPSPVGEQFF,TGTGCTAGCAGCCCATCGCCGGTGGGCGAGCAGTTCTTC
-,TRBD1,TRBV4-1,TRBJ2-7,CASSQGQAYEQYF,TGCGCCAGCAGCCAGGGACAGGCCTACGAGCAGTACTTC
many,TRBD1,TRBV28,TRBJ1-2,CASSTGTALYGYTF,TGTGCCAGCAGCACCGGGACAGCACTGTATGGCTACACCTTC
-,-,TRBV12-3/TRBV12-4,TRBJ1-2,CATRSSPHYGYTF,TGTGCCACCCGGTCTTCACCCCACTATGGCTACACCTTC
-,TRBD1,TRBV2,TRBJ1-2,CASSAGGAVYGYTF,TGTGCCAGCAGTGCAGGGGGCGCCGTCTATGGCTACACCTTC
-,TRBD1,TRBV19,TRBJ2-3,CASSRDRVTDTQYF,TGTGCCAGTAGCCGGGACAGGGTCACAGATACGCAGTATTTT
-,TRBD2,TRBV5-1,TRBJ2-7,CASSLGLAPYEQYF,TGCGCCAGCAGCTTGGGACTAGCGCCCTACGAGCAGTACTTC
-,TRBD1,TRBV19,TRBJ1-2,CASSPSGGPNYGYTF,TGTGCCAGTAGTCCTTCAGGGGGCCCTAACTATGGCTACACCTTC
-,TRBD2,TRBV5-1,TRBJ2-1,CASSLLVAGGGSENEQFF,TGCGCCAGCAGCTTGTTAGTAGCGGGAGGAGGAAGTGAGAATGAGCAGTTCTTC
-,TRBD1,TRBV28,TRBJ1-5,CASSPGTENSNQPQHF,TGTGCCAGCAGTCCTGGGACAGAGAATAGCAATCAGCCCCAGCATTTT
-,-,TRBV30,TRBJ2-7,CAWSRVNEQYF,TGTGCCTGGAGCAGGGTCAACGAGCAGTACTTC
-,TRBD1,TRBV28,TRBJ1-3,CASSRAGGSGNTIYF,TGTGCCAGCAGTCGCGCAGGGGGCTCTGGAAACACCATATATTTT